This T cell receptor beta chain was sequenced during a study of T and B cells in COVID-19 patients. The study, taken as a whole, reports: CD4+, regulatory T cell, CD8+ and sorted SARS-CoV-2-responsive or tetramer+ T cells were not yet sequenced. Patients with COVID-19 reportedly showed strongly skewed T cell receptor beta variable and joining gene usage. Active COVID-19 showed highly clonal TRB repertoires; recovery showed diversity and richness above healthy donors.

Multiplex PCR with BIOMED2 TRB-A/B primer pools amplified TRB rearrangements. TCRdb reprocessed the multiplex PCR reads with MiXCR, giving one entry per CDR3 protein. The sample yields several thousand distinct CDR3 sequences, roughly a quarter seen once. CDR1 KGHSH and CDR2 LQKENI come from the germline V gene. The CDR3 extends over 16 amino acids. V lost 3 bases to trimming and J lost 0 bases, with 12 bases between them. From blood, about 220-500 ng of genomic DNA served as TRB template. This clonotype occurred a few times. The antigen remains undetermined. This TCR was recovered from a human donor with active COVID-19. V and J are TRBV18 and TRBJ1-5, with D tentatively TRBD1 (5 bases). The material sequenced was blood. Here the CDR3 reads CASSPGTPYSNQPQHF. The CDR3 DNA sequence: TGTGCCAGCTCACCCGGGACCCCATATAGCAATCAGCCCCAGCATTTT.